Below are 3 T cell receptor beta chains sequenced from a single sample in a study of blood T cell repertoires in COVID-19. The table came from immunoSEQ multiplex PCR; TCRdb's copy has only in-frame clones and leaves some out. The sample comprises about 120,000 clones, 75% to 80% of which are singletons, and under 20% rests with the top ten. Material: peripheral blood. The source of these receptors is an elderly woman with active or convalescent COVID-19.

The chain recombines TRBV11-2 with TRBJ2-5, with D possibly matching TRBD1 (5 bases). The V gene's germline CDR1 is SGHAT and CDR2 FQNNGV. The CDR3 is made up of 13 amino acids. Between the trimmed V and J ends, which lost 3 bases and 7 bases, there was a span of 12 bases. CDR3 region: CASSFQGLGTQYF. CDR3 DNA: TGTGCCAGCAGCTTTCAGGGCCTTGGGACCCAGTACTTC. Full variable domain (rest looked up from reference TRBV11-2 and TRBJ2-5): EAGVAQSPRYKIIEKRQSVAFWCNPISGHATLYWYQQILGQGPKLLIQFQNNGVVDDSQLPKDRFSAERLKGVDSTLKIQPAKLEDSAVYLCASSFQGLGTQYFGPGTRLLVL.

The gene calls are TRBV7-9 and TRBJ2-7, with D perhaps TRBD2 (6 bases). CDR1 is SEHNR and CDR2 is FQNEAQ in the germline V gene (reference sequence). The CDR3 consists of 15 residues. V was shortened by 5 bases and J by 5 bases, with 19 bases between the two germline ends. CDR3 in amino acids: CASSRNMRDHNEQYF. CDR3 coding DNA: TGTGCCAGCAGCCGAAATATGCGGGATCACAACGAGCAGTACTTC.

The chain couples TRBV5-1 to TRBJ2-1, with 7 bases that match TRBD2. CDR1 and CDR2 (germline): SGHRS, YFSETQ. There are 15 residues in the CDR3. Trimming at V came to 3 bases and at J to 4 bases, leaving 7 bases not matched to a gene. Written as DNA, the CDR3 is TGCGCCAGCAGCTGGGAGGGGCCCATTTACAATGAGCAGTTCTTC. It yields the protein CASSWEGPIYNEQFF.